This T cell receptor (beta chain) stems from a study of a mutant IDH1 vaccine in newly diagnosed glioma. Looking at the study overall: There were approximately 60% males and about 38% females among treated patients, whose mean age was approximately 41 years.

Germline CDR1 WNHNN, CDR2 SYGVQD (reference sequence). CDR3 length: 13 amino acids. V lost 2 bases and J 6 bases, leaving 7 bases between the germline ends. Repertoires were generated with immunoSEQ multiplex PCR, while TCRdb's copy carries only in-frame clones and drops some. Altogether tens of thousands of clones are present, about 91% being singletons, with the ten largest covering roughly 2.5%. The sample's time point: baseline, week 1 (first vaccination visit). The treatment was: pre-vaccination baseline after standard-of-care therapy. The study enrolled donors with new WHO grade 3 or 4 IDH1-mutant, ATRX-lost astrocytomas.

The specimen comprised PBMCs, sampled from a glioma patient treated with radiotherapy, temozolomide or both. J is TRBJ2-2 and V is TRBV10-1; D may correspond to TRBD1 or TRBD2 (5 bases each). The TCR originated in a man in his forties or fifties with glioma. CDR3 in DNA: TGCGCCAGCAGTGAGCGAGGGGCCGGGGAGCTGTTTTTT. It translates to CASSERGAGELFF.